The clone carrying this T cell receptor (beta chain) was recorded a few times. The antigen remains undetermined. This sample was included in a study of shared clonotypes between healthy human individuals. Broader study findings: Sequencing depth was expected to influence donor clonotype sharing.

Terminally differentiated effector memory CD45RA+ cells were left out of the naive CD8 fraction, which was CD45RO-negative and positively selected for CCR7. An assay was performed, and its level was deep. Sequenced by immunoSEQ multiplex PCR; TCRdb stores in-frame clones only, minus some. The table records about 2.2 million clones, roughly 93% of them present only once. With 5 bases clipped from V and 2 bases from J, the junction kept 4 bases outside the gene matches. This CDR3 comprises 14 residues. Looked up from germline, CDR1 is SGHTA and CDR2 is FQGNSA. Material for sequencing was naive CD8+ T cells from PBMCs. The clonotype was recovered from a young man in good health. Some clones in this sample may be carry-over from other donors' samples. The rearrangement links TRBV7-2 to TRBJ2-7, with 9 bases identical to TRBD2. CDR3 protein: CASSTRLAAYEQYF. DNA for the CDR3: TGTGCCAGCAGCACCAGACTAGCGGCCTACGAGCAGTACTTC.